A single sample is the source of the 28 T cell receptor beta chains below, sequenced in a study of regulatory T cells in long-lasting Graves disease. The time point denotes: newly diagnosed GD, antithyroid drugs for less than 3 months. PBMC-extracted RNA yielded the TCR library. For TCR beta, libraries came from iRepertoire HTBI primers and Arm-PCR of CDR3 regions. TCRdb re-called the multiplex PCR reads with MiXCR, one entry per CDR3 protein. The data show 540,000 or so distinct CDR3 sequences, approximately 12% seen once. Another study also made use of these data, one on T cells in Graves' hyperthyroidism and ophthalmopathy.

The input for sequencing was peripheral blood mononuclear cells (PBMCs), taken at new diagnosis, from a patient treated with antithyroid drugs. These receptors all come from a man aged 25-45 years with Graves disease.

This clonotype was picked up many times. The chain recombines TRBV2 with TRBJ1-5; no clear D. Trimming pared 7 bases from V and 1 base from J, leaving 8 bases between. CDR3 length: 13 amino acids. The germline CDR1 and CDR2 sequences are SNHLY and FYNNEI. DNA of the CDR3: TGTGCCAGCACCTCCTTGAGCAATCAGCCCCAGCATTTT. It is translated as CASTSLSNQPQHF.

With respect to this clonotype: Its ends do not fully match the called genes, so a read error is possible. This chain connects TRBV18 to TRBJ2-3, with D uncertain. The germline gives CDR1 KGHSH, CDR2 LQKENI. CDR3 length: 12 residues. The CDR3: CASSPPGSLRYF. The CDR3 coding sequence is TGTGCCAGCTCACCACCAGGCTCTCTCCGGTACTTC.

This rearrangement joins TRBV28 to TRBJ1-3; 9 bases match TRBD1. Germline V CDR1 and CDR2: MDHEN, SYDVKM. The CDR3 length is 19 residues. V was pared by 4 bases and J by 0 bases, with 13 bases of the junction left unmatched. Written as DNA, the CDR3 is TGTGCCAGCAGTTCAGCGGGACAGGGCGATCCCCTCTCTGGAAACACCATATATTTT. The encoded protein is CASSSAGQGDPLSGNTIYF.

This clonotype was seen repeatedly, ten times or more. This chain joins TRBV12-3 or TRBV12-4 and TRBJ2-7, with a tentative D call TRBD2 (7 bases). The CDR3 is 16 residues long. The V end was cut by 1 base, the J end by 6 bases, with 19 bases between. CDR3 in amino acids: CASSLGPREGEGEQYF. For the CDR3, the DNA is TGTGCCAGCAGTTTAGGCCCCCGCGAGGGGGAGGGCGAGCAGTACTTC.

This clonotype was seen at least ten times. The chain employs TRBV7-9 and TRBJ2-5; D is perhaps TRBD1 or TRBD2 (6 bases each). Per germline, CDR1 SEHNR and CDR2 FQNEAQ (reference sequence). V lost 4 bases to trimming and J lost 5 bases, with 20 bases between them. The CDR3 totals 16 residues. CDR3 DNA: TGTGCCAGCAGCTCCGGGGGCCGGTTAAGGGAGGAGACCCAGTACTTC. As protein: CASSSGGRLREETQYF.

In its sample, this clonotype was seen many times. This chain links TRBV5-1 with TRBJ2-7, with 13 bases that match TRBD2. Germline values: CDR1 SGHRS, CDR2 YFSETQ. This CDR3 contains 15 residues. V dropped 4 bases and J dropped 7; count of bases not matched to a gene: 8. The CDR3: CASSQGTSGTFEQYF. The CDR3 bases are TGCGCCAGCAGCCAAGGGACTAGCGGGACCTTTGAGCAGTACTTC.

This clonotype was seen ten or more times. V and J are TRBV5-1 and TRBJ1-1; no clear D gene. The CDR3 runs to 11 residues. CDR1 is SGHRS, CDR2 YFSETQ, per germline. V was trimmed by 4 bases and J by 4 bases, leaving 5 bases between them. This CDR3 is CASSGSTEAFF. Written as DNA, the CDR3 is TGCGCCAGCAGCGGGTCCACTGAAGCTTTCTTT.

This clonotype was detected many times. V is TRBV7-2 and J is TRBJ2-1; 7 nucleotides match TRBD1. This CDR3 is 12 amino acids long. V shed 4 bases, J shed 10 bases, and the junction held 4 bases outside the gene matches. The V gene's germline CDR1 is SGHTA and CDR2 FQGNSA. This CDR3 reads CASSSTGNEQFF. CDR3 coding DNA: TGTGCCAGCAGCTCGACAGGGAACGAGCAGTTCTTC. The variable domain in full, completed from reference TRBV7-2 and TRBJ2-1, reads GAGVSQSPSNKVTEKGKDVELRCDPISGHTALYWYRQSLGQGLEFLIYFQGNSAPDKSGLPSDRFSAERTGGSVSTLTIQRTQQEDSAVYLCASSSTGNEQFFGPGTRLTVL.

This clonotype showed up many times. The chain links TRBV6-2 or TRBV6-3 to TRBJ2-3; 7 bases fit TRBD2. The CDR3 is made up of 16 amino acids. CDR1 MNHEY and CDR2 SVGEGT come from the germline V gene. Losses at the gene ends were 2 bases for V and 2 bases for J; bases not matched to a gene: 7. The chain's CDR3 is CASSYTPGGFTDTQYF. The CDR3 bases are TGTGCCAGCAGTTACACCCCGGGGGGATTCACAGATACGCAGTATTTT.

This clonotype came up many times. V gene TRBV2 combines with J gene TRBJ1-2, with 8 bases matching TRBD1. Germline V CDR1 and CDR2: SNHLY, FYNNEI. The trim removed 9 bases at V and 6 bases at J, leaving 12 bases unmatched. This CDR3 region has 14 residues. The CDR3 region has the DNA TGTGCCAGAGACTCCACGGACAGGGAAGATGGCTACACCTTC. Translated, it gives CARDSTDREDGYTF.

This clonotype has ten or more counts. The rearrangement links TRBV10-3 to TRBJ2-3; 10 bases line up with TRBD2. The CDR3 contains 13 residues. In germline, CDR1 is ENHRY, CDR2 SYGVKD. The V and J ends lost 7 bases and 5 bases, in that order; junction bases with no gene match: 3. The CDR3 here is CAITSGRKDTQYF. As DNA, the CDR3 is TGTGCCATCACTAGCGGGAGAAAAGATACGCAGTATTTT.

This clonotype was seen at least ten times. The chain employs TRBV6-2 or TRBV6-3 and TRBJ2-7, with D perhaps being TRBD1 or TRBD2 (5 bases each). V dropped 5 bases and J dropped 4 bases, with 18 bases sitting between them. Germline CDR1 and CDR2: MNHEY and SVGEGT. The CDR3 is 15 residues long. CDR3 coding DNA: TGTGCCAGCAGTGAATGGAGCCGGGGACGGTACGAGCAGTACTTC. Translated: CASSEWSRGRYEQYF.

This clonotype was detected many times. The chain recombines TRBV29-1 with TRBJ2-5; TRBD1 might be the D (6 bases). The CDR3 length is 12 residues. Deletions cut 6 bases from V and 4 bases from J, with 12 bases between. Germline CDR1 is SQVTM and CDR2 is ANQGSEA. The CDR3: CSVDRSGETQYF. The CDR3 DNA follows: TGCAGCGTCGACAGGAGCGGAGAGACCCAGTACTTC.

This clonotype came up many times. The chain combines TRBV18 with TRBJ1-1; 9 bases agree with TRBD1. CDR1 is KGHSH and CDR2 is LQKENI in the germline V gene. V shed 8 bases, J shed 4 bases, and the junction held 5 bases outside the gene matches. The CDR3 sequence is 13 residues long. CDR3 coding DNA: TGTGCCAGCCGCCTGACAGGGGGCACTGAAGCTTTCTTT. This encodes CASRLTGGTEAFF.

This clonotype has a handful of counts. V is TRBV20-1 and J is TRBJ2-4; D not certain. V was pared by 3 bases and J by 0 bases, with 12 bases between. From germline, CDR1 is DFQATT and CDR2 SNEGSKA (reference sequence). This CDR3 contains 15 residues. CDR3 coding DNA: TGCAGTGCTAGTGCAGCCCTCTTAGCCAAAAACATTCAGTACTTC. Encoded protein: CSASAALLAKNIQYF.

This clonotype showed up many times. The V and J genes are TRBV9 and TRBJ2-3, with D unresolved. CDR3 length equals 13 residues. Germline loops: CDR1 SGDLS, CDR2 YYNGEE. Trimming took off 3 bases at V and 5 bases at J, with 10 bases between the two ends. CDR3 bases: TGTGCCAGCAGCGGTTCTAGAGGAGATACGCAGTATTTT. Its protein is CASSGSRGDTQYF.

The V call is TRBV19, the J call TRBJ2-6; D is uncertain. Trimming removed 3 bases at V and 7 bases at J, with 10 bases between. This CDR3 is 14 amino acids long. Germline assignment: CDR1 LNHDA and CDR2 SQIVND (reference sequence). CDR3 sequence reads: CASSIQDRANVLTF. CDR3 DNA: TGTGCCAGTAGTATTCAAGACCGAGCCAACGTCCTGACTTTC.

The chain uses TRBV5-4 and TRBJ1-2; 8 positions agree with TRBD1. The CDR3 has 14 residues. CDR1 SGHNT and CDR2 YYREEE come from the germline V gene (reference sequence). V was clipped by 0 bases and J by 4 bases; unmatched bases: 2. CDR3 coding DNA: TGTGCCAGCAGCTTGGAAGACAGGGGCTATGGCTACACCTTC. As protein: CASSLEDRGYGYTF.

J is TRBJ1-3 and V is TRBV7-2, with D uncertain. Germline values: CDR1 SGHTA, CDR2 FQGNSA. Deletions cut 0 bases from V and 3 bases from J, with 12 bases between. The CDR3 consists of 16 residues. The CDR3 region has the DNA TGTGCCAGCAGCTTAGCTGCATTCTACCTTGGAAACACCATATATTTT. It codes for CASSLAAFYLGNTIYF.

The chain couples TRBV7-9 to TRBJ1-2; unclear D gene. V was shortened by 8 bases and J by 9 bases, with 7 bases between the two germline ends. Germline V gives CDR1 SEHNR, CDR2 FQNEAQ (reference sequence). The CDR3 length is 9 residues. The CDR3 sequence is CASPERYTF. CDR3 nucleotide sequence: TGTGCCAGCCCAGAGCGCTACACCTTC.

This clonotype was detected only a few times. J is TRBJ2-7 and V is TRBV12-3 or TRBV12-4, with TRBD2 matching over 14 bases. The CDR3 is made up of 15 amino acids. V dropped 6 bases and J dropped 5; count of bases not matched to a gene: 6. The CDR3 DNA reads as TGTGCCAGCAGCAGAGGGACTAGCGGGAGCCACGAGCAGTACTTC. The encoded protein is CASSRGTSGSHEQYF.

The chain couples TRBV12-5 to TRBJ2-1; 7 positions agree with TRBD2. CDR1 LGHNT and CDR2 FRNRAP come from the germline V gene. CDR3 size: 15 residues. J gave up 7 bases and V 4 bases, and 10 bases lay outside the gene matches. The CDR3 here is CASGSRGAGLNEQFF. CDR3 DNA: TGTGCTAGTGGTTCGAGGGGAGCGGGATTGAATGAGCAGTTCTTC.

The chain recombines TRBV29-1 with TRBJ2-3; no clear D. The CDR3 contains 13 residues. Trimming stripped 7 bases from V and 8 bases from J, with 19 bases between. Germline assignment: CDR1 SQVTM and CDR2 ANQGSEA. CDR3 bases: TGCAGCGCCCTTCTACTACCTGTAGGTACGCAGTATTTT. Translated, it gives CSALLLPVGTQYF.

At least ten counts were recorded for this clonotype. This chain uses TRBV29-1 with TRBJ1-1, with unresolved D. Germline V lookup: CDR1 SQVTM, CDR2 ANQGSEA. The CDR3 consists of 12 residues. The germline V and J ends were trimmed by 1 base and 5 bases, with 8 bases remaining between them. The DNA of the CDR3 is TGCAGCGTTGAAGGGCGGTGGACTGAAGCTTTCTTT. Its protein is CSVEGRWTEAFF.

This clonotype has a count of ten or more. This chain joins TRBV28 and TRBJ1-3; a weak D match, TRBD1 (5 bases). This CDR3 spans 12 amino acids. CDR1 and CDR2 from the germline V gene are MDHEN and SYDVKM. Trimming took 10 bases from V and 1 from J, leaving 8 bases between them. CDR3 DNA sequence: TGTGCCATCGGGGGGTCTGGAAACACCATATATTTT. It specifies CAIGGSGNTIYF.

This clonotype has at least ten counts. V and J are TRBV7-2 and TRBJ2-5, with D possibly being TRBD1 (7 bases). This CDR3 region has 15 residues. Trimming pared 4 bases from V and 4 bases from J, leaving 16 bases between. Germline values: CDR1 SGHTA, CDR2 FQGNSA. The chain's CDR3 is CASSSQGGVGETQYF. The CDR3 DNA is TGTGCCAGCAGCTCCCAGGGGGGAGTCGGAGAGACCCAGTACTTC.

This sequence joins TRBV12-3 or TRBV12-4 and TRBJ2-7, with 12 bases aligning to TRBD2. V lost 6 bases and J lost 4; bases outside the gene matches: 13. This CDR3 spans 17 amino acids. This CDR3 is CASSLGEPGLAGYEQYF. The CDR3 nucleotides are TGTGCCAGCAGCCTTGGAGAACCGGGACTAGCGGGTTACGAGCAGTACTTC.

In this sample, this clonotype turned up many times. The chain has TRBV20-1 and TRBJ1-2, with a weak D call TRBD1 (5 bases). CDR1 is DFQATT and CDR2 is SNEGSKA in the germline V gene (reference sequence). This CDR3 is built from 15 residues. The V end lost 1 base, the J end lost 4 bases, and 16 bases lay between the germline ends. This chain's CDR3 is CSARAVIGRVYGYTF. In nucleotides, the CDR3 is TGCAGTGCTAGAGCAGTTATCGGCAGGGTCTATGGCTACACCTTC.